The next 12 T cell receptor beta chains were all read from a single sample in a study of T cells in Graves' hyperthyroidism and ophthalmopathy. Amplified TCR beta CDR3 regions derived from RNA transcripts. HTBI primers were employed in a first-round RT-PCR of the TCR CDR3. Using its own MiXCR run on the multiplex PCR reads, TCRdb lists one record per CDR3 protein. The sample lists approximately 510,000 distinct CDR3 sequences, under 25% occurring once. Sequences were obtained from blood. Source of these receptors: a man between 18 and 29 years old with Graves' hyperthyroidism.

CDR3 bases: TGTGCCAGCACTTTGGGGGGACTGTACATCACTGAAGCTTTCTTT. Protein product: CASTLGGLYITEAFF. V gene TRBV28 combines with J gene TRBJ1-1; maybe TRBD1 (5 bases). V was shortened by 7 bases and J by 4 bases, with 19 bases between the two germline ends. The CDR3 contains 15 residues. Germline V gives CDR1 MDHEN, CDR2 SYDVKM.

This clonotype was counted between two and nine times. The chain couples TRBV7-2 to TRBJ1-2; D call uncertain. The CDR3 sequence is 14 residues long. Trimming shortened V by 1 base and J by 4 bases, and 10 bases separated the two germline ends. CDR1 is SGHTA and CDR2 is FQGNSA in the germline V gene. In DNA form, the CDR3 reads TGTGCCAGCAGCTTAGTGGGAGAATCCTATGGCTACACCTTC. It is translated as CASSLVGESYGYTF.

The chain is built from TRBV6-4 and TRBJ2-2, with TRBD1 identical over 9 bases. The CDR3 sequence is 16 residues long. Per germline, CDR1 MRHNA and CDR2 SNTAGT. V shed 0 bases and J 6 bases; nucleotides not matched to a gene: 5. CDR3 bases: TGTGCCAGCAGTGACTCGGAACAGGGGGCTGCCGGGGAGCTGTTTTTT. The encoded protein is CASSDSEQGAAGELFF.

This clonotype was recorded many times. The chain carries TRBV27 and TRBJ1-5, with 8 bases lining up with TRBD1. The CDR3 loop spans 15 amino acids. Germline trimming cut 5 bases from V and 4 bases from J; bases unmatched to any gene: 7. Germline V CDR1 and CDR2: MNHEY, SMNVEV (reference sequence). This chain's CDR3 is CASSPLDRENQPQHF. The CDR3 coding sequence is TGTGCCAGCAGTCCACTGGACAGGGAGAATCAGCCCCAGCATTTT.

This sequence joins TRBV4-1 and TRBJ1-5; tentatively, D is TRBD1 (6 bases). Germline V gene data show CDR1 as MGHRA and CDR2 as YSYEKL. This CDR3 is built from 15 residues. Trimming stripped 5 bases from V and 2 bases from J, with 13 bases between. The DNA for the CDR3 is TGCGCCAGCAGCGGACTGGGGGCGGGCAATCAGCCCCAGCATTTT. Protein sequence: CASSGLGAGNQPQHF.

The chain's CDR3 is CASGLVRAPQETQYF. The CDR3 DNA reads as TGTGCTAGTGGTTTGGTAAGGGCACCCCAAGAGACCCAGTACTTC. V usage is TRBV12-5 and J usage is TRBJ2-5; D gene unclear. Germline V gene data show CDR1 as LGHNT and CDR2 as FRNRAP. The CDR3 covers 15 residues. V gave up 0 bases and J gave up 1 base, with 9 bases separating them.

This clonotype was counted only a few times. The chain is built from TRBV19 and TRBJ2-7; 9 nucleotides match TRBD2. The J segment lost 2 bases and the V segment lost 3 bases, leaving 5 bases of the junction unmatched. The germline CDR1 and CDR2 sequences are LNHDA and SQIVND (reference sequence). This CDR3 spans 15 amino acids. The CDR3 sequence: CASSMGSGRPYEQYF. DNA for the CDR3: TGTGCCAGTAGTATGGGTAGCGGGAGACCCTACGAGCAGTACTTC.

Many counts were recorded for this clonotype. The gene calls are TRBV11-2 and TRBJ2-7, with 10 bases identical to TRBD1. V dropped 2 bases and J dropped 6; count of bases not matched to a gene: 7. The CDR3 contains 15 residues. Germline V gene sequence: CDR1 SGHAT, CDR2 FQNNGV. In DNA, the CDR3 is TGTGCCAGCAGCTTACGGGACAGGGGAGACCTCGAGCAGTACTTC. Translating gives CASSLRDRGDLEQYF.

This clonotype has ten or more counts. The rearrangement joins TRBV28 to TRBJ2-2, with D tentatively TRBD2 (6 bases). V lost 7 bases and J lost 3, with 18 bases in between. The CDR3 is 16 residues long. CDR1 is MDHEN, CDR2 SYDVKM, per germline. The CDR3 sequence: CASTPWGVSDTGELFF. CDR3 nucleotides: TGTGCCAGCACCCCCTGGGGGGTTTCAGACACCGGGGAGCTGTTTTTT.

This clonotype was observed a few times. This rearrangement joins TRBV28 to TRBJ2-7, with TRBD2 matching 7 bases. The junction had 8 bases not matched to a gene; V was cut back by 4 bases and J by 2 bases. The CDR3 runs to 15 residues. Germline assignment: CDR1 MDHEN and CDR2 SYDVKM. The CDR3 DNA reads TGTGCCAGCAGTTGGGTGGGAGGGCCCACCTACGAGCAGTACTTC. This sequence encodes CASSWVGGPTYEQYF.

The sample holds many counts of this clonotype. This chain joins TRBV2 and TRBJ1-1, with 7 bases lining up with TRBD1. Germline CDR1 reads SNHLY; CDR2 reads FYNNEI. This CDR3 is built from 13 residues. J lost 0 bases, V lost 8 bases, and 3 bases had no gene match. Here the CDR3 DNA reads TGTGCCAGCGGGGGACAGATGAACACTGAAGCTTTCTTT. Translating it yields CASGGQMNTEAFF.

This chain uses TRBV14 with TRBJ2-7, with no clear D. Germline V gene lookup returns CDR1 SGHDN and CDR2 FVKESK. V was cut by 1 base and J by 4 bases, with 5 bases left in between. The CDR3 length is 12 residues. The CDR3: CASSQVIYEQYF. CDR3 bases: TGTGCCAGCAGCCAAGTGATTTACGAGCAGTACTTC.